These 12 T cell receptor beta chains share one sample of origin, sequenced in a study of shared clonotypes between healthy human individuals. Clones were sequenced by immunoSEQ multiplex PCR, and TCRdb holds only the in-frame ones, with some missing. This sample carries 2 million to 2.5 million clones, 90% to 96% of them seen once, and the ten largest clones take around 0.13%. Material for sequencing was naive CD4+ T cells sorted from blood. Stated subset: CD45RA+ positively selected. The receptors were gathered from a young man in good health.

The CDR3: CASSPPPRDGYTF. In nucleotides, the CDR3 is TGTGCCAGCTCACCACCGCCAAGGGATGGCTACACCTTC. This chain links TRBV18 with TRBJ1-2; D call uncertain. V lost 0 bases and J 6 bases, leaving 8 bases between the germline ends. The CDR3 length is 13 residues. CDR1 and CDR2 (germline): KGHSH, LQKENI.

The chain combines TRBV7-8 with TRBJ2-1, with TRBD2 matching over 12 bases. The germline V gene encodes CDR1 SGHVS and CDR2 FQNEAQ. The CDR3 length is 14 residues. V shed 10 bases, J shed 6 bases, and the junction held 7 bases outside the gene matches. Here the CDR3 reads CATSGLAGLNEQFF. The DNA for the CDR3 is TGTGCCACCTCAGGACTAGCGGGACTCAATGAGCAGTTCTTC.

The chain employs TRBV12-5 and TRBJ1-1; no reliable D call. Germline V CDR1 and CDR2: LGHNT, FRNRAP. Trimming removed 6 bases from V and 1 base from J, with 9 bases in between. This CDR3 has 13 residues. CDR3 coding DNA: TGTGCTAGTGGCCCCCCCGGGAACACTGAAGCTTTCTTT. Protein product: CASGPPGNTEAFF.

The chain links TRBV27 to TRBJ2-3, with 9 bases fitting TRBD2. Trimming at V came to 3 bases and at J to 1 base, leaving 5 bases not matched to a gene. In germline, CDR1 is MNHEY, CDR2 SMNVEV (reference sequence). This CDR3 comprises 16 residues. The CDR3 reads CASSFRGGGGTDTQYF. The DNA of the CDR3 is TGTGCCAGCAGTTTCAGGGGCGGGGGGGGCACAGATACGCAGTATTTT.

About this clone itself: An end of the junction does not agree with germline; a read error may underlie this. This chain uses TRBV13 with TRBJ1-3; D is uncertain. The germline gives CDR1 PRHDT, CDR2 FYEKMQ (reference sequence). This CDR3 has 16 amino acids. The CDR3 here is CASSLGRASSGNTIYF. The DNA of the CDR3 is TGTGCCAGCAGCCTAGGACGAGCTTCCTCTGGAAACACCATATATTTT.

J is TRBJ2-3 and V is TRBV30; 10 positions match TRBD1. With 0 bases clipped from V and 3 bases from J, the junction kept 0 bases outside the gene matches. Germline-derived CDR1 and CDR2 are GTSNPN and SVGIG (reference sequence). This CDR3 is built from 14 residues. In nucleotides, the CDR3 is TGTGCCTGGAGTGTGGGACAGGGGACAGATACGCAGTATTTT. It translates to CAWSVGQGTDTQYF.

This clone was seen only once. V is TRBV5-6 and J is TRBJ2-1; 8 bases are shared with TRBD2. The CDR3 has 14 residues. Germline V gene data show CDR1 as SGHDT and CDR2 as YYEEEE. V was pared by 4 bases and J by 8 bases, with 8 bases of the junction left unmatched. In nucleotides, the CDR3 is TGTGCCAGCAGCCGGACTAGCTTCCGCGATGAGCAGTTCTTC. This sequence encodes CASSRTSFRDEQFF. Supplemented by reference TRBV5-6 and TRBJ2-1, the full variable domain reads DAGVTQSPTHLIKTRGQQVTLRCSPKSGHDTVSWYQQALGQGPQFIFQYYEEEERQRGNFPDRFSGHQFPNYSSELNVNALLLGDSALYLCASSRTSFRDEQFFGPGTRLTVL.

The chain uses TRBV11-2 and TRBJ1-2; 9 bases map to TRBD1. The CDR3 is 16 amino acids. Germline lookup yields CDR1 SGHAT and CDR2 FQNNGV. Trimming removed 3 bases from V and 3 bases from J; junction bases left unmatched: 8. In DNA form, the CDR3 reads TGTGCCAGCAGCTTGGGACAGGGTGAGCGGGACTATGGCTACACCTTC. This codes for CASSLGQGERDYGYTF.

In the case of this clone: The identical CDR3 is also encoded by other nucleotide sequences in the sample. V and J are TRBV9 and TRBJ1-2; the D gene is possibly TRBD1 (5 bases). V lost 0 bases, J lost 5 bases, and 8 bases lay in between. This CDR3 spans 13 amino acids. Germline assignment: CDR1 SGDLS and CDR2 YYNGEE. CDR3 sequence (DNA): TGTGCCAGCAGCGTAGGCTCAGGGTATGGCTACACCTTC. It specifies CASSVGSGYGYTF.

The genes are TRBV10-3 and TRBJ1-1, with no clear D. Germline V lookup: CDR1 ENHRY, CDR2 SYGVKD. Trimming left V 11 bases short and J 1 base short, with 8 bases between. This CDR3 contains 11 residues. The chain's CDR3 is CAVRRNTEAFF. The CDR3 nucleotides are TGTGCCGTGCGACGGAACACTGAAGCTTTCTTT.

This sequence joins TRBV2 and TRBJ2-1; possibly TRBD1 for D (6 bases). Trimming removed 10 bases from V and 9 bases from J, with 22 bases in between. Germline-derived CDR1 and CDR2 are SNHLY and FYNNEI. This CDR3 has 14 amino acids. The CDR3 loop reads CATIPGTRVGEQFF. CDR3 in DNA: TGTGCCACCATCCCCGGGACACGGGTCGGTGAGCAGTTCTTC.

The chain couples TRBV5-4 to TRBJ2-1; a possible D gene is TRBD2 (6 bases). The CDR3 has 15 residues. Trimming took off 1 base at V and 8 bases at J, with 16 bases between the two ends. Germline CDR1 is SGHNT and CDR2 is YYREEE (reference sequence). The DNA of the CDR3 is TGTGCCAGCAGCTTGCCCGGGAGCCCCCCGGATGAGCAGTTCTTC. Translation gives CASSLPGSPPDEQFF. Using reference TRBV5-4 and TRBJ2-1 for the parts outside the CDR3, the full variable domain is ETGVTQSPTHLIKTRGQQVTLRCSSQSGHNTVSWYQQALGQGPQFIFQYYREEENGRGNFPPRFSGLQFPNYSSELNVNALELDDSALYLCASSLPGSPPDEQFFGPGTRLTVL.